This T cell receptor (beta chain) was sequenced in a study of T cells in women clearing cervical HPV infection. Study overall: Controls gave blood once infection was undetectable; cases at lesion identification. Only a few women had HLA typing results available.

The CDR3 is made up of 14 amino acids. V was trimmed by 0 bases and J by 3 bases, leaving 10 bases between them. CDR1 is SGHRS and CDR2 is YFSETQ in the germline V gene. The study, taken as a whole, reports: Richness differences could reflect unmeasured T-cell content per sample.

TCRdb's table, derived via immunoSEQ multiplex PCR, lists solely in-frame clones and lacks some. The table lists around 8,800 clones. Comments on this clone: Its specificity is not known. The read gets to within 3 residues of the CDR3 end, and the germline J gene fills in the rest.

The sample was blood buffy coat. The chain is built from TRBV5-1 and TRBJ2-7; tentative D call: TRBD1 (5 bases). This receptor was obtained from a woman between 18 and 69 years old with a cervical HPV16 infection that either progressed to CIN3+ or cleared (not recorded which). CDR3 DNA, as far as it was read: TGCGCCAGCAGCTTGGTTCAGGGAAACTACGAG. Its translation: CASSLVQGNYE. The full CDR3 protein reads CASSLVQGNYEQYF. Complete variable domain (other parts from reference TRBV5-1 and TRBJ2-7): KAGVTQTPRYLIKTRGQQVTLSCSPISGHRSVSWYQQTPGQGLQFLFEYFSETQRNKGNFPGRFSGRQFSNSRSEMNVSTLELGDSALYLCASSLVQGNYEQYFGPGTRLTVT.